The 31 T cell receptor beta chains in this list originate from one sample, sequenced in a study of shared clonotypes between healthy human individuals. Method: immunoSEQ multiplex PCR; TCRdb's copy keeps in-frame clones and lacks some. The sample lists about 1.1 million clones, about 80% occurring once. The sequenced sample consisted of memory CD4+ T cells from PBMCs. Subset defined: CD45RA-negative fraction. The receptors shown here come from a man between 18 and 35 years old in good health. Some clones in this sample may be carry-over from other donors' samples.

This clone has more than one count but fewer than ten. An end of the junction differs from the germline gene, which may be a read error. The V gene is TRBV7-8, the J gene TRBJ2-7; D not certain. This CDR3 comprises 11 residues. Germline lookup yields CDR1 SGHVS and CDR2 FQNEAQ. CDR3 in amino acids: CASSSSHEQYF. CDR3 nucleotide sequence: TGTGCCAGCAGCTCCTCCCACGAGCAGTACTTC.

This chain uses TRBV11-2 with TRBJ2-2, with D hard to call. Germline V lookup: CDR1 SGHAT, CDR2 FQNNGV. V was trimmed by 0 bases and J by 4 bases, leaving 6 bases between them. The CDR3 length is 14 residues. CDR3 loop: CASSLDPTTGELFF. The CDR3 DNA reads TGTGCCAGCAGCTTAGATCCGACCACCGGGGAGCTGTTTTTT.

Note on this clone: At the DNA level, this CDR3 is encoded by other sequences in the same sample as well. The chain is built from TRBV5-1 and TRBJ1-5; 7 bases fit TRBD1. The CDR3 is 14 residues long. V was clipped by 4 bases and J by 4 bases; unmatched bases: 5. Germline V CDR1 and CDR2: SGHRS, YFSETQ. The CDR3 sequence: CASSQGQPNQPQHF. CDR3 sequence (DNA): TGCGCCAGCAGCCAGGGACAGCCAAATCAGCCCCAGCATTTT.

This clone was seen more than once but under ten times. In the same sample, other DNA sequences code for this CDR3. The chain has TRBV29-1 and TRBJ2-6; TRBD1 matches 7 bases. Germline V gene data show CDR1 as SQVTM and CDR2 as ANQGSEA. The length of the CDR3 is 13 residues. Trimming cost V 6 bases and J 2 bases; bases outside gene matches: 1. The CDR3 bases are TGCAGCGTCCAGGGGGCTGGGGCCAACGTCCTGACTTTC. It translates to CSVQGAGANVLTF. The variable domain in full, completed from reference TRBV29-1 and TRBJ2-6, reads SAVISQKPSRDICQRGTSLTIQCQVDSQVTMMFWYRQQPGQSLTLIATANQGSEATYESGFVIDKFPISRPNLTFSTLTVSNMSPEDSSIYLCSVQGAGANVLTFGAGSRLTVL.

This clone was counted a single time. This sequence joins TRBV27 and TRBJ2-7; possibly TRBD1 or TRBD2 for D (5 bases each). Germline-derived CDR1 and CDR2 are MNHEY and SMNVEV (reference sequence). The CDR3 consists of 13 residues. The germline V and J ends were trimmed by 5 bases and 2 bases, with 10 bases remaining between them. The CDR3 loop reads CASSRDGPYEQYF. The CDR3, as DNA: TGTGCCAGCAGTCGGGACGGCCCCTACGAGCAGTACTTC.

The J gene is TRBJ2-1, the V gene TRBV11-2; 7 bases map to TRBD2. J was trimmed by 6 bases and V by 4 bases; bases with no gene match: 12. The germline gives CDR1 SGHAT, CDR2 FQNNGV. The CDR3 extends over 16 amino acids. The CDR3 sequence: CASSSWTSVMGNEQFF. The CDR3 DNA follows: TGTGCCAGCAGCTCCTGGACTAGTGTCATGGGCAATGAGCAGTTCTTC.

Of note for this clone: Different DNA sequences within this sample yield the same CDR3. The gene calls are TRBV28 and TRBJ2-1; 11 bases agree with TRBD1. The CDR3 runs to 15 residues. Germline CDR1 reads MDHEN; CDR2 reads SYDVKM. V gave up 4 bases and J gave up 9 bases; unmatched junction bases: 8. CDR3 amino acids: CASSSRDRGLGEQFF. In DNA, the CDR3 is TGTGCCAGCAGTTCTCGGGACAGGGGGTTGGGTGAGCAGTTCTTC.

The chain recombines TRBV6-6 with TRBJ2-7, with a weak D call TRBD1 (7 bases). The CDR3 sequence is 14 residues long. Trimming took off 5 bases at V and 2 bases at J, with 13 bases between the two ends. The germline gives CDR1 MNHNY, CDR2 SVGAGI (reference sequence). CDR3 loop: CASSTGDRTYEQYF. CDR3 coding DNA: TGTGCCAGCAGTACGGGGGACAGAACCTACGAGCAGTACTTC.

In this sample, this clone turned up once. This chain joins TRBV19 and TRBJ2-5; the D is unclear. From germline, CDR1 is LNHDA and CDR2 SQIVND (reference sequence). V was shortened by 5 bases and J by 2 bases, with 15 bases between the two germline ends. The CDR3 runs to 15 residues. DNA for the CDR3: TGTGCCAGTAGTCCCCAAACGGACCTTCAAGAGACCCAGTACTTC. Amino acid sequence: CASSPQTDLQETQYF.

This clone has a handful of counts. CDR3 sequence (DNA): TGTGCCAGCACCTTGGGACAGGGCTGGACTGAAGCTTTCTTT. This codes for CASTLGQGWTEAFF. The genes are TRBV2 and TRBJ1-1; 9 bases map to TRBD1. The germline V gene encodes CDR1 SNHLY and CDR2 FYNNEI. V was pared by 7 bases and J by 5 bases, with 8 bases of the junction left unmatched. CDR3 size: 14 residues.

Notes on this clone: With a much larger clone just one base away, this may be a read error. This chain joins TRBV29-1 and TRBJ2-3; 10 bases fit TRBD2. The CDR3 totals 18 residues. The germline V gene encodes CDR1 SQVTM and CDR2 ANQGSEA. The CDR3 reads CSIERLAGDARSTDTQYF. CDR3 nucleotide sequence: TGCAGCATTGAGCGGCTAGCGGGAGATGCCCGATCCACAGATACGCAGTATTTT.

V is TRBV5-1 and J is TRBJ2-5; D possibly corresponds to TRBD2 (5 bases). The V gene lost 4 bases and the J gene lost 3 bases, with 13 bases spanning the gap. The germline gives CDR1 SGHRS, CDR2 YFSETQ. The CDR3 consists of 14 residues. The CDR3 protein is CASSPRTFEETQYF. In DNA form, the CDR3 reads TGCGCCAGCAGCCCCCGGACTTTTGAAGAGACCCAGTACTTC.

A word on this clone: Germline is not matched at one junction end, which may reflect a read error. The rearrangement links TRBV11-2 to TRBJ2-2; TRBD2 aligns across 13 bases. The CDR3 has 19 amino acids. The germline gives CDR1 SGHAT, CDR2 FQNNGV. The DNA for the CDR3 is TGTGCCAACAGCTTAGTTCCACTAGCGGGAGGGTATAAAGGAGGGGAGCTGTTTTTT. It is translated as CANSLVPLAGGYKGGELFF.

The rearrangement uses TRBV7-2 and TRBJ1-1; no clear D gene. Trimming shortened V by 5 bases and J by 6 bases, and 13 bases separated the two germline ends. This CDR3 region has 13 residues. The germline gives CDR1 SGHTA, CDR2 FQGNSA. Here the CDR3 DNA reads TGTGCCAGCAGCCTTTGGGCGGGCCCTGAAGCTTTCTTT. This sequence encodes CASSLWAGPEAFF.

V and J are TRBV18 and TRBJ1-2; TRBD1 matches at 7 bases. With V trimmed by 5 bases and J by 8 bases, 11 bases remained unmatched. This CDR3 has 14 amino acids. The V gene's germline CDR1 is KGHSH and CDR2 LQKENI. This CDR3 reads CASSSGQLGSGYTF. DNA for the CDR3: TGTGCCAGCTCATCGGGACAGCTTGGTAGCGGCTACACCTTC.

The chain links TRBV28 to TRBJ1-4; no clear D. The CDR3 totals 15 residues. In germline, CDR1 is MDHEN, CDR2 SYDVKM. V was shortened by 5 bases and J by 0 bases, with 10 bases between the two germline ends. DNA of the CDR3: TGTGCCAGCAGTCAACTAGGTGCAACTAATGAAAAACTGTTTTTT. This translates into CASSQLGATNEKLFF.

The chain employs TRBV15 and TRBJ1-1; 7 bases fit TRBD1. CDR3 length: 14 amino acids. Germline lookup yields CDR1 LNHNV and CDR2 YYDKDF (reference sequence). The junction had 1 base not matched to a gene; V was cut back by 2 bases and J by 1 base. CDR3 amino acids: CATSRRQGNTEAFF. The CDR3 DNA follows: TGTGCCACCAGCAGAAGACAGGGGAACACTGAAGCTTTCTTT.

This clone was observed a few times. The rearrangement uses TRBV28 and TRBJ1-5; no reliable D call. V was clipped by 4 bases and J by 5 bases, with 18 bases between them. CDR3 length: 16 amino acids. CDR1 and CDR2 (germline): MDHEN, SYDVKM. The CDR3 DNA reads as TGTGCCAGCAGTTCAATGGACGGGAGGTTCTATCAGCCCCAGCATTTT. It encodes CASSSMDGRFYQPQHF.

The CDR3 DNA reads TGCAGCATAGGGGTTTCCAAAAACATTCAGTACTTC. Translating gives CSIGVSKNIQYF. The chain is built from TRBV29-1 and TRBJ2-4; tentatively, D is TRBD1 (5 bases). CDR3 length: 12 residues. Trimming removed 8 bases at V and 2 bases at J, with 10 bases between. Germline values: CDR1 SQVTM, CDR2 ANQGSEA.

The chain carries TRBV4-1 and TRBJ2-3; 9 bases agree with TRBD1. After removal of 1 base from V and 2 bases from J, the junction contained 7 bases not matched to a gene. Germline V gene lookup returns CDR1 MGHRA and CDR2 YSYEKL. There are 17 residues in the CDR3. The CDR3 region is CASSQGLGTGTTDTQYF. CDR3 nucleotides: TGCGCCAGCAGCCAAGGATTGGGGACAGGGACCACAGATACGCAGTATTTT.

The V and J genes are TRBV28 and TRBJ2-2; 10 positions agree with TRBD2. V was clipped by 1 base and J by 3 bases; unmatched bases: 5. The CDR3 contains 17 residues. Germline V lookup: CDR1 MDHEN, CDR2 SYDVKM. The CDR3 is CASSLSAGGPDTGELFF. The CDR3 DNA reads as TGTGCCAGCAGTTTATCAGCGGGAGGGCCTGACACCGGGGAGCTGTTTTTT.

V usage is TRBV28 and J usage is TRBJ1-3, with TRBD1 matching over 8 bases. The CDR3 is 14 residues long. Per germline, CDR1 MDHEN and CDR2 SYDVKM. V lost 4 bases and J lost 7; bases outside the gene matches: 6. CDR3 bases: TGTGCCAGCAGTTCTTCAAGACAGGGGAACACCATATATTTT. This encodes CASSSSRQGNTIYF.

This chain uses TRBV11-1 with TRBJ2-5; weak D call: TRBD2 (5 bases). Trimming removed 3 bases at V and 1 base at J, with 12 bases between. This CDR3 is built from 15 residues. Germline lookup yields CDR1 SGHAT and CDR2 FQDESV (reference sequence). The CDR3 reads CASSLYTSPQETQYF. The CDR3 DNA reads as TGTGCCAGCAGCTTGTATACTAGTCCCCAAGAGACCCAGTACTTC.

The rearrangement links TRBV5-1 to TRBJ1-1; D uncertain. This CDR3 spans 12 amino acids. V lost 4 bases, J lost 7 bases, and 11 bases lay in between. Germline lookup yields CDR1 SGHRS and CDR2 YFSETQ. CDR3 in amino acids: CASSGSLSEAFF. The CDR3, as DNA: TGCGCCAGCAGCGGGAGCCTAAGTGAAGCTTTCTTT. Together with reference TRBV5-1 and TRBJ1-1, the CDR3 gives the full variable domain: KAGVTQTPRYLIKTRGQQVTLSCSPISGHRSVSWYQQTPGQGLQFLFEYFSETQRNKGNFPGRFSGRQFSNSRSEMNVSTLELGDSALYLCASSGSLSEAFFGQGTRLTVV.

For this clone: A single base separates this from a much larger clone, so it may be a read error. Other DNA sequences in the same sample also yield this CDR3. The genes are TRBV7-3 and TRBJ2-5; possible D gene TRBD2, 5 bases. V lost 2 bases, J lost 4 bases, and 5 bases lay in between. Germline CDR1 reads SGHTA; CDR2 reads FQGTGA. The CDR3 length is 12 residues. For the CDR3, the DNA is TGTGCCAGCAGCTTAGCGGGAGAGACCCAGTACTTC. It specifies CASSLAGETQYF.

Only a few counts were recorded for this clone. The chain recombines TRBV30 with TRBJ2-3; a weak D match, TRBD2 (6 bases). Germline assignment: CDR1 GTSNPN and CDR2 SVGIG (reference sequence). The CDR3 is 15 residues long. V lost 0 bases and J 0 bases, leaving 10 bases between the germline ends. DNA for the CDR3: TGTGCCTGGAGTGTACTAGCAACCAGCACAGATACGCAGTATTTT. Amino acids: CAWSVLATSTDTQYF.

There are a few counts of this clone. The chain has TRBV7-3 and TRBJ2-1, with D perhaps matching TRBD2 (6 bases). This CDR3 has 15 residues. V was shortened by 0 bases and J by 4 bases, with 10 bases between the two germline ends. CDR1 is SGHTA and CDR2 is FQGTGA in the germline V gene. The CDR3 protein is CASSLTPTSYNEQFF. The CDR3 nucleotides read TGTGCCAGCAGCTTAACACCGACTAGTTACAATGAGCAGTTCTTC.

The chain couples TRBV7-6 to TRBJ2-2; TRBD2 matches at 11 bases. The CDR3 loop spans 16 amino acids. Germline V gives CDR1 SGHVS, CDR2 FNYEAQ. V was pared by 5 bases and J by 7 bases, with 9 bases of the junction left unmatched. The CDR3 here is CASSRSSGRADGELFF. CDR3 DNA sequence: TGTGCCAGCAGCAGAAGTAGCGGGAGGGCCGACGGGGAGCTGTTTTTT.

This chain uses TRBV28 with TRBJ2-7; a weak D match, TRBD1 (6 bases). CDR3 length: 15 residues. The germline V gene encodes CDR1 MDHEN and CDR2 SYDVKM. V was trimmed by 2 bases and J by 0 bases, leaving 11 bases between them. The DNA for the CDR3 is TGTGCCAGCAGTTTACCGGACAGTCACTCCTACGAGCAGTACTTC. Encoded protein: CASSLPDSHSYEQYF.

This CDR3 is CASSLDFNTEAFF. DNA for the CDR3: TGTGCCAGCAGCCTAGACTTTAACACTGAAGCTTTCTTT. The J gene is TRBJ1-1, the V gene TRBV5-6; D uncertain. Per germline, CDR1 SGHDT and CDR2 YYEEEE. This CDR3 is built from 13 residues. Deletions cut 4 bases from V and 2 bases from J, with 9 bases between.

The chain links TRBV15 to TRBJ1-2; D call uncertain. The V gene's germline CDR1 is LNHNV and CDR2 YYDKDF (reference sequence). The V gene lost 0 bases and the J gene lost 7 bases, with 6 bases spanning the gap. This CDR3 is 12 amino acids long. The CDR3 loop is CATSRDQFGYTF. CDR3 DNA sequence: TGTGCCACCAGCAGAGATCAGTTTGGCTACACCTTC.